This T cell receptor (beta chain) originates from a study of CD8 T cells in ankylosing spondylitis. Study conclusions and caveats: Typical of ankylosing spondylitis blood, it appeared, was a TCR beta motif of about eight highly homologous variants. According to the report, clones linked to the disease were significantly enriched in matched synovial fluid samples taken from ankylosing spondylitis patients.

The CDR3 runs to 18 residues. Germline trimming cut 1 base from V and 0 bases from J; bases unmatched to any gene: 4. Germline V gene sequence: CDR1 MGHRA, CDR2 YSYEKL. TCRdb reprocessed the 5' RACE reads via MiXCR and lists one record per CDR3 protein. In the table there are 700,000 to 850,000 distinct CDR3 sequences, about 10% of which are singletons. This clonotype was observed a few times. Its antigen is as yet unknown. This receptor was identified in a male donor with ankylosing spondylitis. Source material: blood, either unsorted or a sorted T cell fraction (not recorded which). This chain connects TRBV4-1 to TRBJ2-5; 14 bases fit TRBD2. CDR3 coding DNA: TGCGCCAGCAGCCAAGTACGGGGACTAGCGGGGGACCAAGAGACCCAGTACTTC. Translation gives CASSQVRGLAGDQETQYF.